A selection of T cell receptor beta chains follows, all from one sample in a study of blood T cells in healthy people across ages. MiXCR, run by TCRdb on the 5' RACE reads, gives a single entry per CDR3 protein. The table records 780,000 or so distinct CDR3 sequences, just over 55% of them present only once. Source material: blood. Receptor source: a man in his forties in good health. The conserved cysteine and the conserved F or W are not part of the CDR3 here. The order of the fields is CDR3 protein, J gene, V gene.

ASSPNRSGEQY | TRBJ2-5 | TRBV6-1
ATSSHRVVRSQY | TRBJ2-5 | TRBV15
ASSRSQGTTEAF | TRBJ1-1 | TRBV6-5
ATLASIREKLF | TRBJ1-4 | TRBV21-1
ASSLTLGGATDTQY | TRBJ2-3 | TRBV13
ASSHTPGAPGYT | TRBJ1-2 | TRBV16
ASTAFEKVMDDEQF | TRBJ2-1 | TRBV7-8
ASSPPSFRGSAVEVAYNEQY | NA | TRBV3-1
SVVGARGYT | TRBJ1-2 | TRBV29-1
ASTGSGNYGYT | TRBJ1-2 | TRBV6-1
ASSPTGHYSGANVLT | TRBJ2-6 | TRBV4-2
ASSPRPSDGRAGNEQY | TRBJ2-7 | TRBV3-1
ASSPRDTQNYEQY | TRBJ2-7 | TRBV3-1
ASSYGLATQETQY | TRBJ2-5 | TRBV6-5
ASSTGLPGYT | TRBJ1-2 | TRBV5-1
ASSVYASGQETQY | TRBJ2-5 | TRBV9
ASSKERGVGQETQY | TRBJ2-5 | TRBV21-1
ASRTLAGGLNEQY | TRBJ2-7 | TRBV6-5
ATSDTQGYGYT | TRBJ1-2 | TRBV24-1
ASSSGILFYGYT | TRBJ1-2 | TRBV5-1
ASSRLNPGIETQY | TRBJ2-5 | TRBV14
ATISGTGSTDTQY | TRBJ2-3 | TRBV15
ASSHGQGTTDTQY | TRBJ2-3 | TRBV5-1
ASSQDTDLYGYT | TRBJ1-2 | TRBV4-1
ASSWGSSYNEQF | TRBJ2-1 | TRBV12-3/TRBV12-4
ASSYGMTGVQETQY | TRBJ2-5 | TRBV6-2/TRBV6-3